Listed here are 8 T cell receptor beta chains from one sample, sequenced in a study of regulatory T cells in long-lasting Graves disease. Investigators prepared the TCR beta libraries by applying iRepertoire HTBI primers and Arm-PCR of CDR3 regions. One entry per CDR3 protein results from TCRdb running MiXCR on the multiplex PCR reads. The table lists some 500,000 distinct CDR3 sequences, around an eighth of them singletons, with about 9.1% in the top ten. The time point was: newly diagnosed GD, antithyroid drugs for less than 3 months. PBMC RNA was the source of the TCR library. These data were likewise used in another study, on T cells in Graves' hyperthyroidism and ophthalmopathy.

Sample: peripheral blood mononuclear cells (PBMCs), taken at new diagnosis, from a patient treated with antithyroid drugs. Receptors were obtained from a man aged 30 to 39 with Graves disease.

This clonotype came up a few times. This chain uses TRBV20-1 with TRBJ2-3; TRBD2 aligns across 8 bases. V trimming: 3 bases; J trimming: 1 base; junction bases outside the gene matches: 3. The CDR3 loop spans 14 amino acids. Per the germline V gene, CDR1 is DFQATT and CDR2 is SNEGSKA (reference sequence). CDR3 sequence (DNA): TGCAGTGCTAGCGGGGGGGAGGGCACAGATACGCAGTATTTT. Translation: CSASGGEGTDTQYF.

In this sample, this clonotype turned up a few times. The chain joins TRBV9 to TRBJ2-1; 11 positions match TRBD2. Germline-derived CDR1 and CDR2 are SGDLS and YYNGEE. The ends lost 0 bases at V and 7 bases at J; junction bases unmatched: 12. This CDR3 has 18 residues. The CDR3 nucleotides read TGTGCCAGCAGCGTAGCACTAGCGGGAGCCGGGTTGCAGAATGAGCAGTTCTTC. Encoded protein: CASSVALAGAGLQNEQFF.

There are many counts of this clonotype. This chain uses TRBV7-9 with TRBJ2-2; no clear D. The CDR3 has 16 amino acids. Germline V lookup: CDR1 SEHNR, CDR2 FQNEAQ (reference sequence). The V gene lost 4 bases and the J gene lost 0 bases, with 12 bases spanning the gap. This CDR3 reads CASSSPGLANTGELFF. Written as DNA, the CDR3 is TGTGCCAGCAGCTCCCCCGGGTTAGCGAACACCGGGGAGCTGTTTTTT.

This clonotype showed up many times. The CDR3 DNA sequence: TGTGCCAGCAGCGCGTGGTCAGGAAACACTGAAGCTTTCTTT. It codes for CASSAWSGNTEAFF. The chain combines TRBV7-2 with TRBJ1-1; D unresolved. V shed 5 bases and J shed 2 bases, with 12 bases lying between them. CDR3 size: 14 residues. CDR1 is SGHTA, CDR2 FQGNSA, per germline.

In its sample, this clonotype was seen many times. This chain joins TRBV29-1 and TRBJ1-1; weak D call: TRBD1 (6 bases). V was pared by 7 bases and J by 4 bases, with 16 bases between. This CDR3 spans 13 amino acids. Germline V gene sequence: CDR1 SQVTM, CDR2 ANQGSEA. CDR3: CSAIQGGFTEAFF. CDR3 DNA sequence: TGCAGCGCCATACAGGGAGGGTTCACTGAAGCTTTCTTT.

The rearrangement uses TRBV11-2 and TRBJ2-7; no clear D. Looked up from germline, CDR1 is SGHAT and CDR2 is FQNNGV. This CDR3 has 12 amino acids. V was cut by 4 bases and J by 5 bases, with 9 bases left in between. In DNA form, the CDR3 reads TGTGCCAGCAGCTGGATGTGGCACGAGCAGTACTTC. It specifies CASSWMWHEQYF.

V and J are TRBV7-9 and TRBJ1-6; possible D gene TRBD1, 5 bases. Germline V gene lookup returns CDR1 SEHNR and CDR2 FQNEAQ (reference sequence). Trimming removed 5 bases from V and 7 bases from J, with 15 bases in between. The length of the CDR3 is 15 residues. The DNA for the CDR3 is TGTGCCAGCAGCGTCTTGGCAGGGTTGAATTCACCCCTCCACTTT. As protein: CASSVLAGLNSPLHF.

The chain combines TRBV9 with TRBJ2-1, with TRBD1 as a possible D gene (6 bases). The V and J ends lost 6 bases and 1 base respectively, with 20 bases between them. This CDR3 spans 17 amino acids. The germline V gene has CDR1 SGDLS and CDR2 YYNGEE. The CDR3 DNA follows: TGTGCCAGCACCTATCAAGACAGGTCTGAGTCCTACAATGAGCAGTTCTTC. It yields the protein CASTYQDRSESYNEQFF.